This entry concerns a single TCR beta chain. These data belong to a study of blood T cell repertoires in COVID-19. Study background: T cells, B-cell-depleted T cells, or PBMCs provided the cDNA or gDNA that served as material.

TCRdb's table, derived via immunoSEQ multiplex PCR, lists solely in-frame clones and lacks some. The sample consists of some 300,000 clones, roughly 89% of them appearing once. The participants were between 18 and 89 years old and came from roughly 25 US areas. Exposed enrollees had met someone with a PCR-confirmed or clinician-diagnosed COVID-19 case at some point within the 2 weeks before study entry. Per the germline V gene, CDR1 is SGHRS and CDR2 is YFSETQ. This CDR3 is 14 amino acids long. Trimming cost V 6 bases and J 1 base, with 12 bases left between them. The chain uses TRBV5-1 and TRBJ2-3, with a possible D match to TRBD2 (7 bases). Sequences were obtained from PBMCs or T cells enriched from blood (not recorded which). This TCR was sampled from a woman between 45 and 60 years old who had been exposed to COVID-19. The CDR3 protein is CASKAGGRTDTQYF. Here the CDR3 DNA reads TGCGCCAGCAAGGCCGGGGGGCGCACAGATACGCAGTATTTT. Full variable domain (outside the CDR3, taken from reference TRBV5-1 and TRBJ2-3): KAGVTQTPRYLIKTRGQQVTLSCSPISGHRSVSWYQQTPGQGLQFLFEYFSETQRNKGNFPGRFSGRQFSNSRSEMNVSTLELGDSALYLCASKAGGRTDTQYFGPGTRLTVL.